This passage covers 13 T cell receptor beta chains from one sample sequenced in a study of T cell responses to AZD1222 COVID-19 vaccine. Profiled with immunoSEQ multiplex PCR; TCRdb holds only in-frame clones, not every one. The sample shows around 150,000 clones, almost 90% of them seen only once. Sequencing used peripheral blood, obtained on day 0 of AZD1222 vaccination. The receptors were gathered from an adult in good health.

This clone came up once. This chain uses TRBV12-3 or TRBV12-4 with TRBJ2-7, with D perhaps TRBD2 (5 bases). The CDR3 runs 13 residues. Trimming took off 5 bases at V and 2 bases at J, with 10 bases between the two ends. In nucleotides, the CDR3 is TGTGCCAGCAGTACCGCCGGGGCCTACGAGCAGTACTTC. Residues: CASSTAGAYEQYF.

The chain carries TRBV7-2 and TRBJ2-2; D is ambiguous. This CDR3 has 13 amino acids. Germline values: CDR1 SGHTA, CDR2 FQGNSA. Trimming took 4 bases from V and 2 from J, leaving 5 bases between them. CDR3 bases: TGTGCCAGCAGCTCCCCTAACACCGGGGAGCTGTTTTTT. Its translation is CASSSPNTGELFF.

The rearrangement uses TRBV28 and TRBJ2-2; D is undetermined. V lost 3 bases to trimming and J lost 7 bases, with 6 bases between them. This CDR3 has 12 amino acids. Germline assignment: CDR1 MDHEN and CDR2 SYDVKM. Here the CDR3 reads CASSFPYGELFF. CDR3 sequence (DNA): TGTGCCAGCAGTTTCCCATACGGGGAGCTGTTTTTT. Full variable domain (remainder filled in from reference TRBV28 and TRBJ2-2): DVKVTQSSRYLVKRTGEKVFLECVQDMDHENMFWYRQDPGLGLRLIYFSYDVKMKEKGDIPEGYSVSREKKERFSLILESASTNQTSMYLCASSFPYGELFFGEGSRLTVL.

The chain links TRBV5-1 to TRBJ1-1; a weak D match, TRBD1 (5 bases). The germline gives CDR1 SGHRS, CDR2 YFSETQ. The V and J ends lost 0 bases and 5 bases respectively, with 11 bases between them. The CDR3 sequence is 14 residues long. CDR3 loop: CASSLDGGGTEAFF. The CDR3 DNA follows: TGCGCCAGCAGCTTGGATGGCGGGGGGACTGAAGCTTTCTTT.

Notes on this clone: At one end the junction does not follow the germline gene, possibly because of a read error. This chain uses TRBV15 with TRBJ2-1, with D maybe TRBD1 (6 bases). Germline CDR1 and CDR2: LNHNV and YYDKDF (reference sequence). This CDR3 has 15 residues. Here the CDR3 reads CATSRDAIQGYEQFF. In DNA, the CDR3 is TGCGCCACCAGCAGAGACGCAATACAGGGCTATGAGCAGTTCTTC.

The chain has TRBV6-5 and TRBJ1-5; no definite D call. Germline V gene data show CDR1 as MNHEY and CDR2 as SVGAGI. The V gene lost 4 bases and the J gene lost 1 base, with 11 bases spanning the gap. CDR3 length: 15 residues. CDR3 nucleotide sequence: TGTGCCAGCAGTTCGACGGGTGGCAGCAATCAGCCCCAGCATTTT. Translating it yields CASSSTGGSNQPQHF.

This rearrangement joins TRBV19 to TRBJ2-2, with 14 bases matching TRBD2. The CDR3 sequence is 17 residues long. Germline V gene lookup returns CDR1 LNHDA and CDR2 SQIVND (reference sequence). J was trimmed by 5 bases and V by 7 bases; bases with no gene match: 9. The CDR3 protein is CASTLTSGGARTGELFF. DNA for the CDR3: TGTGCCAGTACCTTGACTAGCGGGGGGGCGCGAACCGGGGAGCTGTTTTTT.

This chain links TRBV27 with TRBJ2-3; D possibly corresponds to TRBD1 (5 bases). CDR1 and CDR2 from the germline V gene are MNHEY and SMNVEV (reference sequence). Trimming left V 3 bases short and J 0 bases short, with 10 bases between. The CDR3 consists of 15 residues. CDR3 DNA: TGTGCCAGCAGTTTGACAGCCTTTAGCACAGATACGCAGTATTTT. It encodes CASSLTAFSTDTQYF.

V gene TRBV14 combines with J gene TRBJ2-7, with unresolved D. V was shortened by 6 bases and J by 0 bases, with 9 bases between the two germline ends. Germline assignment: CDR1 SGHDN and CDR2 FVKESK. This CDR3 has 13 residues. CDR3 in amino acids: CASRGHFSYEQYF. The DNA for the CDR3 is TGTGCCAGCAGAGGCCATTTCTCCTACGAGCAGTACTTC.

V is TRBV7-2 and J is TRBJ2-1; TRBD2 aligns across 9 bases. After removal of 0 bases from V and 2 bases from J, the junction contained 8 bases not matched to a gene. Per the germline V gene, CDR1 is SGHTA and CDR2 is FQGNSA. The CDR3 has 18 residues. In DNA, the CDR3 is TGTGCCAGCAGCTTAGCGCGGGTGACTAGCGGAGCCTACAATGAGCAGTTCTTC. Amino acid sequence: CASSLARVTSGAYNEQFF. Complete variable domain (other parts from reference TRBV7-2 and TRBJ2-1): GAGVSQSPSNKVTEKGKDVELRCDPISGHTALYWYRQSLGQGLEFLIYFQGNSAPDKSGLPSDRFSAERTGGSVSTLTIQRTQQEDSAVYLCASSLARVTSGAYNEQFFGPGTRLTVL.

The chain uses TRBV2 and TRBJ2-5, with 7 bases aligning to TRBD1. This CDR3 region has 14 residues. The germline V gene encodes CDR1 SNHLY and CDR2 FYNNEI. V gave up 8 bases and J gave up 4 bases; unmatched junction bases: 10. CDR3 sequence (DNA): TGTGCCAGCGGGGAAGGGACAGTAGGAGAGACCCAGTACTTC. As protein: CASGEGTVGETQYF. Full variable domain (remainder filled in from reference TRBV2 and TRBJ2-5): EPEVTQTPSHQVTQMGQEVILRCVPISNHLYFYWYRQILGQKVEFLVSFYNNEISEKSEIFDDQFSVERPDGSNFTLKIRSTKLEDSAMYFCASGEGTVGETQYFGPGTRLLVL.

A single count supports this clone. V gene TRBV5-8 combines with J gene TRBJ2-7, with no clear D. V lost 1 base to trimming and J lost 7 bases, with 6 bases between them. This CDR3 is built from 11 residues. Germline CDR1 and CDR2: SGHTS and YDEGEE. The CDR3 spells CASSLRLEQYF. CDR3 nucleotides: TGTGCCAGCAGCTTGCGTCTAGAGCAGTACTTC.

The V and J genes are TRBV21-1 and TRBJ1-5; TRBD1, as called in the table, went unchecked against the DNA. TRBV21-1 corresponds to a pseudogene. This CDR3 is 19 amino acids long. The DNA of the CDR3 is TGTGCCAGCAGCGAACGTCCCATCCGGGACAGTAAAAAGGGTCAGCCCCAGCATTTT. Translating gives CASSERPIRDSKKGQPQHF.